This TCR beta chain was sequenced in a study of blood T cell repertoires in COVID-19. Background on the study: Material from acute and convalescent COVID-19 was sourced from the United States, Italy and Spain.

This clone turned up a few times. Sequencing used immunoSEQ multiplex PCR; TCRdb keeps in-frame clones, though not all of them. The table lists 100,000 to 120,000 clones, around 83% of them singletons, with about 5.5% in the top ten. Per the germline V gene, CDR1 is MGHRA and CDR2 is YSYEKL. Between the trimmed V and J ends, which lost 7 bases and 0 bases, there was a span of 15 bases. The CDR3 totals 15 residues. This chain links TRBV4-1 with TRBJ1-2; D gene ambiguous. The receptor comes from a woman aged 55-69 years with COVID-19, enrolled during active disease. Sequencing used peripheral blood. The CDR3 nucleotides read TGCGCCAGCACCGGTTTTGCCGGTCCTAACTATGGCTACACCTTC. It yields the protein CASTGFAGPNYGYTF.